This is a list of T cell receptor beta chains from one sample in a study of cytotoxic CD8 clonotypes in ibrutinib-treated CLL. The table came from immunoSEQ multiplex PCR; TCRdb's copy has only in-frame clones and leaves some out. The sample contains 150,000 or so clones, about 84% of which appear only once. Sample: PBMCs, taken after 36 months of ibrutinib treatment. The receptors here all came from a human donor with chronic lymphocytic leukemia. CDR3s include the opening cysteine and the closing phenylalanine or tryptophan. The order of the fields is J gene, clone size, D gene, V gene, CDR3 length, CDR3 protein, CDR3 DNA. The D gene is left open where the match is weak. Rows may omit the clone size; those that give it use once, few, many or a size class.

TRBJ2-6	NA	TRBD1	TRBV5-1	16	CASSTRQGSGANVLTF	TGCGCCAGCAGCACAAGACAGGGCTCTGGGGCCAACGTCCTGACTTTC
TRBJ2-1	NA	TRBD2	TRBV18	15	CASSSGLAVYNEQFF	TGTGCCAGCTCATCGGGACTAGCGGTATACAATGAGCAGTTCTTC
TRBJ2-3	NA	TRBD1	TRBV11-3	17	CASSVGTGGTSTDTQYF	TGTGCCAGCAGCGTCGGGACAGGGGGTACTAGCACAGATACGCAGTATTTT
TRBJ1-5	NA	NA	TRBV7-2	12	CASSLVRQPQHF	TGTGCCAGCAGCTTAGTTAGACAGCCCCAGCATTTT
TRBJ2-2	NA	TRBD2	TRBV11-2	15	CASSLKAGGTGELFF	TGTGCCAGCAGCCTCAAAGCGGGGGGCACCGGGGAGCTGTTTTTT
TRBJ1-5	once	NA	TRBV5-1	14	CASSPGAHNQPQHF	TGCGCCAGCAGCCCTGGGGCTCACAATCAGCCCCAGCATTTT
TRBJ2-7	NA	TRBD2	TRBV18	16	CASSLRLAGGKDEQYF	TGTGCCAGCTCACTGCGACTAGCGGGAGGTAAAGACGAGCAGTACTTC
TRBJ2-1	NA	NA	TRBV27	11	CASTGYNEQFF	TGTGCCAGCACAGGCTACAATGAGCAGTTCTTC
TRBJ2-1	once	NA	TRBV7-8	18	CASSLGPFRGGSYNEQFF	TGTGCCAGCAGCTTAGGTCCCTTCCGAGGGGGCTCCTACAATGAGCAGTTCTTC
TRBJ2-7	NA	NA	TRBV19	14	CASSTGGATGEQYF	TGTGCCAGTAGTACCGGGGGCGCGACCGGCGAGCAGTACTTC
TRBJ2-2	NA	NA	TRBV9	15	CASSNSVEPTGELFF	TGTGCCAGCAGCAATTCAGTAGAGCCCACCGGGGAGCTGTTTTTT
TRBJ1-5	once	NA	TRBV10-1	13	CASSGLRNQPQHF	TGCGCCAGCAGTGGGTTACGGAATCAGCCCCAGCATTTT
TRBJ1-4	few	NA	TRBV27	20	CAGRSQGQDPPFATNEKLFF	TGTGCCGGACGGAGTCAGGGCCAGGACCCACCCTTTGCAACTAATGAAAAACTGTTTTTT
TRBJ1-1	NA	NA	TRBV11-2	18	CASRTRRGPEKPNTEAFF	TGTGCCAGCAGAACCCGCCGGGGCCCCGAGAAACCGAACACTGAAGCTTTCTTT
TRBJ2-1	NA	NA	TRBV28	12	CASMGSYNEQFF	TGTGCCAGCATGGGCTCCTACAATGAGCAGTTCTTC
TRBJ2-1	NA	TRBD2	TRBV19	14	CASSIERSGVEQFF	TGTGCCAGTAGTATAGAGCGTAGCGGGGTGGAGCAGTTCTTC
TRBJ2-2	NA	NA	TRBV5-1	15	CASSLGLAGEGELFF	TGCGCCAGCAGCTTGGGGCTAGCAGGGGAAGGGGAGCTGTTTTTT
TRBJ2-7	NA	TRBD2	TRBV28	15	CASSPGLAAVYEQYF	TGTGCCAGCAGCCCGGGACTAGCGGCGGTCTACGAGCAGTACTTC
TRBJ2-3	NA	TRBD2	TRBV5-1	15	CASSLLAGGSDTQYF	TGCGCCAGCAGCCTTTTAGCGGGAGGGTCAGATACGCAGTATTTT
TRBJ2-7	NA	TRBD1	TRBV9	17	CASSPRGLDRQIYEQYF	TGTGCCAGCAGCCCCCGTGGGTTGGACAGGCAAATCTACGAGCAGTACTTC
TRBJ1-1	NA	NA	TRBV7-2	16	CASSRWAVQMNTEAFF	TGTGCCAGCAGCCGATGGGCAGTACAGATGAACACTGAAGCTTTCTTT
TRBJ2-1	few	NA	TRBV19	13	CASSIGSYNEQFF	TGTGCCAGTAGTATTGGAAGCTACAATGAGCAGTTCTTC
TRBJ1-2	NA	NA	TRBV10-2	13	CASSANQNYGYTF	TGCGCCAGCAGTGCGAACCAAAACTATGGCTACACCTTC
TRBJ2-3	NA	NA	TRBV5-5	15	CASSLDGPMSDTQYF	TGTGCCAGCAGCTTGGACGGCCCCATGTCAGATACGCAGTATTTT
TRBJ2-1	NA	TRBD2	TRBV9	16	CASSSMRSGSYNEQFF	TGTGCCAGCAGCTCCATGCGGAGCGGGAGCTACAATGAGCAGTTCTTC
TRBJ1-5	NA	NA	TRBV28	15	CASSALWEGGQPQHF	TGTGCCAGCAGTGCCTTGTGGGAGGGAGGTCAGCCCCAGCATTTT
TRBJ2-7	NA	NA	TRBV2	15	CASSESASILSEQYF	TGTGCCAGCAGTGAGTCTGCCAGTATCCTCTCCGAGCAGTACTTC
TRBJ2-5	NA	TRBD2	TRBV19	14	CASSIRAGKETQYF	TGTGCCAGTAGTATACGAGCGGGAAAAGAGACCCAGTACTTC
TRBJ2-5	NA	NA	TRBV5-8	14	CASSLGRAAETQYF	TGTGCCAGCAGCTTGGGGAGGGCCGCGGAGACCCAGTACTTC
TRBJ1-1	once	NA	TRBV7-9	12	CASSLQGSEAFF	TGTGCCAGCAGCTTACAGGGGAGTGAAGCTTTCTTT
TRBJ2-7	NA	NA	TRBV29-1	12	CSVGPREYEQYF	TGCAGCGTAGGGCCCAGAGAGTACGAGCAGTACTTC
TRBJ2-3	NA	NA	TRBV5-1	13	CASSLAPWDTQYF	TGCGCCAGCAGCTTGGCTCCTTGGGATACGCAGTATTTT
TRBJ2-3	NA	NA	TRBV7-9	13	CASSSRGTDTQYF	TGTGCCAGCAGCTCACGGGGCACAGATACGCAGTATTTT
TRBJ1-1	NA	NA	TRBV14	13	CASRLRLEGRAFF	TGTGCCAGCAGACTAAGGTTGGAGGGCAGGGCTTTCTTT
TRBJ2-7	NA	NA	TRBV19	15	CASNNQGAGLYEQYF	TGTGCCAGTAATAACCAAGGGGCAGGGCTCTACGAGCAGTACTTC
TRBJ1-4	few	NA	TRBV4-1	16	CASSQVVQTTNEKLFF	TGCGCCAGCAGCCAAGTTGTTCAGACAACTAATGAAAAACTGTTTTTT
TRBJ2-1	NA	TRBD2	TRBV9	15	CASSSHLADYNEQFF	TGTGCCAGCAGCTCTCATCTAGCGGACTACAATGAGCAGTTCTTC
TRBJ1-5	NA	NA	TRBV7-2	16	CASSPQVGSGNQPQHF	TGTGCCAGCAGCCCACAGGTGGGGTCAGGAAATCAGCCCCAGCATTTT
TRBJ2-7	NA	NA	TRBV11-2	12	CASSFYRVEQYF	TGTGCCAGCAGCTTCTACAGGGTCGAGCAGTACTTC
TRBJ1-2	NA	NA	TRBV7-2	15	CASSLVPGVSYGYTF	TGTGCCAGCAGCTTAGTGCCAGGGGTTTCCTATGGCTACACCTTC
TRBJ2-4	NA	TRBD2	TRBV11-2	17	CASRNRGLAGRLDIQYF	TGTGCCAGCAGGAATAGAGGGCTAGCGGGGCGGTTGGACATTCAGTACTTC
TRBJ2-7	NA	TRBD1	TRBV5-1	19	CASSLIPGQGFGSNYEQYF	TGCGCCAGCAGCTTAATCCCGGGACAGGGGTTTGGGTCAAACTACGAGCAGTACTTC
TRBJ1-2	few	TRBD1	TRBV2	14	CASSEHPGGRGYTF	TGTGCCAGCAGTGAACACCCAGGGGGTCGGGGCTACACCTTC
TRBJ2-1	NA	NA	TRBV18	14	CASSPQVSYNEQFF	TGTGCCAGCTCACCACAGGTATCCTACAATGAGCAGTTCTTC
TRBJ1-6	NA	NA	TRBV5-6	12	CASSLGGSPLHF	TGTGCCAGCAGCTTGGGGGGCTCACCCCTCCACTTT
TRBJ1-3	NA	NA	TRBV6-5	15	CASSYSRYIGNTIYF	TGTGCCAGCAGTTACTCGAGGTATATCGGAAACACCATATATTTT
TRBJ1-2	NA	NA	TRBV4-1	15	CASSRGADMYYGYTF	TGCGCCAGCAGCCGTGGGGCGGACATGTACTATGGCTACACCTTC
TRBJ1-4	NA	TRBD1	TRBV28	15	CASSLVDRDGPELFF	TGTGCCAGCAGTTTAGTGGACAGGGACGGTCCCGAGCTGTTTTTT
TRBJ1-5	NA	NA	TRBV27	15	CASSLGTAFNQPQHF	TGTGCCAGCAGTTTAGGGACCGCTTTCAATCAGCCCCAGCATTTT
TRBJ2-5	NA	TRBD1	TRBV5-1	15	CASSTGQGARETQYF	TGCGCCAGCAGCACCGGACAGGGGGCTAGAGAGACCCAGTACTTC
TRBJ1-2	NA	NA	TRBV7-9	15	CASSLRGQEVRGYTF	TGTGCCAGCAGCTTGCGTGGCCAGGAGGTACGTGGCTACACCTTC
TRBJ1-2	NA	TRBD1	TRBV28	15	CASTPNLDRGEGYTF	TGTGCCAGCACCCCCAATCTGGACAGGGGAGAGGGCTACACCTTC
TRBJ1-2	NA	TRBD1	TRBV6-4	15	CASSEVPDRQYGYTF	TGTGCCAGCAGTGAGGTGCCGGACAGGCAGTATGGCTACACCTTC
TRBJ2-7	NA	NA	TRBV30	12	CAWSVGGYEQYF	TGTGCCTGGAGTGTGGGCGGCTACGAGCAGTACTTC
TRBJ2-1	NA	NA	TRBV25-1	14	CASSDSGNYNEQFF	TGTGCCAGCAGTGATAGCGGCAACTACAATGAGCAGTTCTTC
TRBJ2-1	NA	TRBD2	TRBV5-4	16	CASKTSGASSYNEQFF	TGTGCCAGCAAAACTAGCGGGGCTTCCTCCTACAATGAGCAGTTCTTC
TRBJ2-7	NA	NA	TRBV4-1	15	CASSPGSGSSYEQYF	TGCGCCAGCAGCCCCGGTTCAGGGAGCTCCTACGAGCAGTACTTC
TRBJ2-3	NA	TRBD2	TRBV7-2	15	CASSKRGGWTDTQYF	TGTGCCAGCAGCAAGCGGGGTGGATGGACAGATACGCAGTATTTT
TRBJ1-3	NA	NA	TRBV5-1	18	CASSLWGDASLSGNTIYF	TGCGCCAGCAGCTTGTGGGGGGACGCGTCGCTCTCTGGAAACACCATATATTTT
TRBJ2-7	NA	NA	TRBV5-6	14	CASSLGPGRYEQYF	TGTGCCAGCAGCCTGGGACCAGGACGGTACGAGCAGTACTTC